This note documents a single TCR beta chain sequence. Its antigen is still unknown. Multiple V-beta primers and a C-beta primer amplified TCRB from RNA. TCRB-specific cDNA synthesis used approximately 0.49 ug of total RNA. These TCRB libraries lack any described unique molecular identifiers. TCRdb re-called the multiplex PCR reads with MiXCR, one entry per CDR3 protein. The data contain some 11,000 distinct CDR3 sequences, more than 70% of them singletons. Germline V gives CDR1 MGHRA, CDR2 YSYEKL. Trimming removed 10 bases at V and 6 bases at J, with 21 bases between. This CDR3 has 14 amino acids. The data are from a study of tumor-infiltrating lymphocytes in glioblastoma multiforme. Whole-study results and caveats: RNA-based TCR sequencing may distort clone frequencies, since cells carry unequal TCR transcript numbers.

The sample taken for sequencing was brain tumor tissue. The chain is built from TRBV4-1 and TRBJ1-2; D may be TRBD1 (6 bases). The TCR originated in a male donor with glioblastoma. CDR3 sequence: CANSPPTRDNGYTF. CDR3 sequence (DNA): TGCGCCAACAGTCCTCCGACAAGGGACAATGGCTACACCTTC.